Here is one T cell receptor (beta chain) with its context. Antigen unknown. Trimming removed 2 bases from V and 8 bases from J, with 13 bases in between. This CDR3 has 14 residues. CDR1 is MNHEY and CDR2 is SVGEGT in the germline V gene. This entry is derived from a study of regulatory T cells in long-lasting Graves disease. Study-level results: Lower TCR diversity characterized persistent Graves' patients relative to newly diagnosed patients. Persistent disease showed a preference for TRBV28, TRBJ1-2 and TRBJ2-5.

Library construction for TCR beta used iRepertoire HTBI primers and Arm-PCR of CDR3 regions. Under the authors' procedure: Detected in the samples were just over 60 TRBV and over twelve TRBJ segments. One entry per CDR3 protein results from TCRdb running MiXCR on the multiplex PCR reads. TCRdb's processing, not the study's, gives the V and J calls here. The data contain 700,000 or so distinct CDR3 sequences, 25% to 35% of them singletons. The time point: persistent/refractory GD, antithyroid drugs over 5 years with positive TRAb. Extracted RNA from PBMCs served as the source of the TCR library. With EDTA tubes as the receptacles, nine milliliters of peripheral blood were drawn.

The sequences come from peripheral blood mononuclear cells (PBMCs), collected when the disease was refractory, from a patient treated with antithyroid drugs. This sequence was found in a female donor with Graves disease. The chain links TRBV6-2 or TRBV6-3 to TRBJ2-4, with D uncertain. In DNA form, the CDR3 reads TGTGCCAGCAGTTACGGGCAGGAATCGGACATTCAGTACTTC. This encodes CASSYGQESDIQYF.